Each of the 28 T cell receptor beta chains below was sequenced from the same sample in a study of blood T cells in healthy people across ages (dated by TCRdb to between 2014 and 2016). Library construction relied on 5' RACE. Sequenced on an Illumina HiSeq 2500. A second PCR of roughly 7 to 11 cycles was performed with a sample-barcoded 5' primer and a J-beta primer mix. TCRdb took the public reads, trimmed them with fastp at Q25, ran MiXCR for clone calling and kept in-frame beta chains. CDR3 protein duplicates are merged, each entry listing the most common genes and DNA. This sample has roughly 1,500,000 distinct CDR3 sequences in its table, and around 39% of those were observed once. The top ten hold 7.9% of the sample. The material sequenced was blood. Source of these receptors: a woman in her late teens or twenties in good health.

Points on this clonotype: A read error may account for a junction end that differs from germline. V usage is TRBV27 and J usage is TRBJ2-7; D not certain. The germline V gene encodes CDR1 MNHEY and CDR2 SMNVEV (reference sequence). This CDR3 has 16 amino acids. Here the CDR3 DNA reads TGTGCCAACAGTTCCCAGCAAGGGTCTAGCTCCTACGAGCAGTACTTC. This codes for CANSSQQGSSSYEQYF.

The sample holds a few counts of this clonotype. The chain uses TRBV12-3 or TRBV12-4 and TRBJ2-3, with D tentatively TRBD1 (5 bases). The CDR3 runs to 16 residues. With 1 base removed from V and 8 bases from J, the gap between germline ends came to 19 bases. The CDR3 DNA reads TGTGCCAGCAGTTTAGAGGGGCTAGTCGAATGGAGTACGCAGTATTTT. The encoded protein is CASSLEGLVEWSTQYF.

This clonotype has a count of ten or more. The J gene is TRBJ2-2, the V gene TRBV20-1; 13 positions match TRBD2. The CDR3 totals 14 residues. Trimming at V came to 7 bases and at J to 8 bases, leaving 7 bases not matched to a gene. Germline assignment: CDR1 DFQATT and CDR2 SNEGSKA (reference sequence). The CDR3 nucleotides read TGCAGTGTCCGGACTAGCGGGAGTTCGGGGGAGCTGTTTTTT. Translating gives CSVRTSGSSGELFF.

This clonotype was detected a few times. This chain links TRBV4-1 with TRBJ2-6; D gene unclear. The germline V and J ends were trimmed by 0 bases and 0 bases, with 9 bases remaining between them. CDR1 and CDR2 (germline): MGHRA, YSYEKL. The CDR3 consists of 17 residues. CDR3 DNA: TGCGCCAGCAGCCAAGATGTAGAGAGCTCTGGGGCCAACGTCCTGACTTTC. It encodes CASSQDVESSGANVLTF.

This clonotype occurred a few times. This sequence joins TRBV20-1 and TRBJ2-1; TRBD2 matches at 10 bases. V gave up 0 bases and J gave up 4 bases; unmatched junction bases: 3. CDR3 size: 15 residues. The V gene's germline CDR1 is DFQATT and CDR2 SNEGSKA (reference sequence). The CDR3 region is CSARDPGLAYNEQFF. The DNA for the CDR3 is TGCAGTGCTAGAGACCCGGGACTAGCGTACAATGAGCAGTTCTTC.

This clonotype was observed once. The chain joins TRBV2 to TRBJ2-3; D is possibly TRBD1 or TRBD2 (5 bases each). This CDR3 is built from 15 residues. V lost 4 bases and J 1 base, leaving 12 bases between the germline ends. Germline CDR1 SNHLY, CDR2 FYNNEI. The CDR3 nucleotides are TGTGCCAGCAGTGTCTCGACAGCGGGCACAGATACGCAGTATTTT. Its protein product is CASSVSTAGTDTQYF. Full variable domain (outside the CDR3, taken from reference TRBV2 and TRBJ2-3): EPEVTQTPSHQVTQMGQEVILRCVPISNHLYFYWYRQILGQKVEFLVSFYNNEISEKSEIFDDQFSVERPDGSNFTLKIRSTKLEDSAMYFCASSVSTAGTDTQYFGPGTRLTVL.

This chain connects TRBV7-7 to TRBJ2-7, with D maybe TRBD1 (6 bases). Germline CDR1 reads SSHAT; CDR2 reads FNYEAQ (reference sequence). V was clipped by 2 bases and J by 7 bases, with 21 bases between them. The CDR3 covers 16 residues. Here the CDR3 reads CASSLTGLAGDNEQYF. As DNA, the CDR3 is TGTGCCAGCAGCTTAACCGGCCTGGCCGGGGACAATGAGCAGTACTTC.

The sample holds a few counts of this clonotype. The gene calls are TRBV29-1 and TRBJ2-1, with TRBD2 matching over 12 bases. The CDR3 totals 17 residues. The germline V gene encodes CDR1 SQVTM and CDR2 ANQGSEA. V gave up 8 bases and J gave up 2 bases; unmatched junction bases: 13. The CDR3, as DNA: TGCAGCTCAGTAGGGGCTAGCGGGAGGGCCCCCTACAATGAGCAGTTCTTC. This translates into CSSVGASGRAPYNEQFF.

The CDR3, as DNA: TGCAGTGCTAAAGGGACAGATAGCAATCAGCCCCAGCATTTT. As protein: CSAKGTDSNQPQHF. The rearrangement links TRBV20-1 to TRBJ1-5; 7 bases line up with TRBD1. Germline V gene data show CDR1 as DFQATT and CDR2 as SNEGSKA (reference sequence). V gave up 4 bases and J gave up 0 bases; unmatched junction bases: 3. The CDR3 runs 14 residues.

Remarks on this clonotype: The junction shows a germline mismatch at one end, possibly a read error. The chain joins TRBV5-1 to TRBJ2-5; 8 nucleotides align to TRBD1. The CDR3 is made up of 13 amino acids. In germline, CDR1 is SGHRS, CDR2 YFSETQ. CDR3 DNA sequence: TGCGCCGGCAGCTTAAGGACAGGGGAGACCCAGTACTTC. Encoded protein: CAGSLRTGETQYF.

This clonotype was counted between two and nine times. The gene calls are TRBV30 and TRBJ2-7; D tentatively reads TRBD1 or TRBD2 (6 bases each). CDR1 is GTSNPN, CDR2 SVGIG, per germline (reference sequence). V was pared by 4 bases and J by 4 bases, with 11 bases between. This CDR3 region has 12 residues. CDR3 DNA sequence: TGTGCCTGGAAGGGGGGTTCGTACGAGCAGTACTTC. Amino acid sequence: CAWKGGSYEQYF.

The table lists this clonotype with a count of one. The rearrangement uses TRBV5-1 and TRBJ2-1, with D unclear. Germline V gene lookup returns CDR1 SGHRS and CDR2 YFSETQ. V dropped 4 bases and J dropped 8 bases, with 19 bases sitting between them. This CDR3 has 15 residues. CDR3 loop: CASSATTATWDEQFF. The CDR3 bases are TGCGCCAGCAGCGCCACTACGGCTACTTGGGATGAGCAGTTCTTC.

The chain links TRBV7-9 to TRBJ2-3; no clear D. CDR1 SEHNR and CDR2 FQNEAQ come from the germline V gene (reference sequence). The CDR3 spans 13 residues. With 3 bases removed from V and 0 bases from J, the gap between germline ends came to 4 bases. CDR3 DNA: TGTGCCAGCAGCTTTATCAGCACAGATACGCAGTATTTT. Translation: CASSFISTDTQYF. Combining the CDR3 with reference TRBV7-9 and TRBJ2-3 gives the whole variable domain DTGVSQNPRHKITKRGQNVTFRCDPISEHNRLYWYRQTLGQGPEFLTYFQNEAQLEKSRLLSDRFSAERPKGSFSTLEIQRTEQGDSAMYLCASSFISTDTQYFGPGTRLTVL.

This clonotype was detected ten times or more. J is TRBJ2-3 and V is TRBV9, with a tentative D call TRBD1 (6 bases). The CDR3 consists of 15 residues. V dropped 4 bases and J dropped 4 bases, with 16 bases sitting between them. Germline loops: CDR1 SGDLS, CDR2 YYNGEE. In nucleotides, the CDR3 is TGTGCCAGCAGCCAGACAGGACCTCCCCCAGATACGCAGTATTTT. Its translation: CASSQTGPPPDTQYF.

This CDR3 is CATGPSVGYGYTF. CDR3 nucleotides: TGTGCCACCGGACCAAGTGTCGGCTATGGCTACACCTTC. V gene TRBV10-3 combines with J gene TRBJ1-2; no clear D. Germline CDR1 and CDR2: ENHRY and SYGVKD. The ends were cut back, 10 bases at V and 4 bases at J, with 16 bases in the middle. This CDR3 is 13 amino acids long.

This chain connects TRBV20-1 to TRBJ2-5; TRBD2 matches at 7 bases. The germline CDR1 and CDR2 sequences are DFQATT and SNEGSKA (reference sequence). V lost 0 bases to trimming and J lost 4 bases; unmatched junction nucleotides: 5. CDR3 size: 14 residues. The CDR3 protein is CSARDLRERETQYF. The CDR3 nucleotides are TGCAGTGCTAGAGATTTGCGGGAGCGAGAGACCCAGTACTTC.

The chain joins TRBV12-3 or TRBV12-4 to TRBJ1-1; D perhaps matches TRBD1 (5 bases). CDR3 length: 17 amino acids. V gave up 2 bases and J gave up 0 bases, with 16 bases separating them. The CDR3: CASSLRQGGTMNTEAFF. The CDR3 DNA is TGTGCCAGCAGTTTACGTCAGGGCGGTACAATGAACACTGAAGCTTTCTTT.

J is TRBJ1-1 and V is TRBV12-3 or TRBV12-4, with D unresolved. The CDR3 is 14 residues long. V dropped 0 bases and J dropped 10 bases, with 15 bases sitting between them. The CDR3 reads CASSLAQSRRGAFF. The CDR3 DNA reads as TGTGCCAGCAGTTTAGCGCAGTCCCGGCGGGGAGCTTTCTTT.

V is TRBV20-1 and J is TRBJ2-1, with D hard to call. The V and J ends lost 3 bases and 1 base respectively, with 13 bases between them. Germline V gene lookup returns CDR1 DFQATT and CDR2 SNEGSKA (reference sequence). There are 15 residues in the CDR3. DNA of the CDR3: TGCAGTGCTAGTCGGAGTGTGGGGTCCTACAATGAGCAGTTCTTC. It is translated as CSASRSVGSYNEQFF.

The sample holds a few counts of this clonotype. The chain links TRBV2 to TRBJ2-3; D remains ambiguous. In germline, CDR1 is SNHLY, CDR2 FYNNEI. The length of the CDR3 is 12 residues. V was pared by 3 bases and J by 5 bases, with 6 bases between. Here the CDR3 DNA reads TGTGCCAGCAGTGAGGGGAAAGATACGCAGTATTTT. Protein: CASSEGKDTQYF.

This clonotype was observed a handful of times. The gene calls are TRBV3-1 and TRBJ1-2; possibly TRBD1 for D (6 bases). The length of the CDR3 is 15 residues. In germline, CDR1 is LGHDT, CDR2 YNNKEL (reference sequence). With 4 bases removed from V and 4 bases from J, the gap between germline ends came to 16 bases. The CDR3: CASSPPSSGAYGYTF. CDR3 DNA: TGTGCCAGCAGCCCTCCAAGCTCGGGGGCCTATGGCTACACCTTC.

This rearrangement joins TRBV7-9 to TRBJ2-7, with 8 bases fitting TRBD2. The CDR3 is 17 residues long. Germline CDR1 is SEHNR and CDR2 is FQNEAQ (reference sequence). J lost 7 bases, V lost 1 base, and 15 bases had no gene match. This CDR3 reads CASSLGVSGTSPDEQYF. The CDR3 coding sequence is TGTGCCAGCAGCTTAGGAGTTTCCGGGACTAGTCCGGATGAGCAGTACTTC.

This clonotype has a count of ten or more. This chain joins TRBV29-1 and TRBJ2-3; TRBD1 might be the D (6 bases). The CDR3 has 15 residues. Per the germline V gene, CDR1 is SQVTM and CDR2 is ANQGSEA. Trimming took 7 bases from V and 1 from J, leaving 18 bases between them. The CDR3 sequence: CSAQGGLEGTDTQYF. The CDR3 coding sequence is TGCAGCGCTCAAGGGGGTCTAGAAGGCACAGATACGCAGTATTTT.

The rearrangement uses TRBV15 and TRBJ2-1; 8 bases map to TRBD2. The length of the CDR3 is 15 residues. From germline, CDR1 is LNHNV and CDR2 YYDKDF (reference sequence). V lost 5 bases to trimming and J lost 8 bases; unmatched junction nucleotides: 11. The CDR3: CATSVSGAVSDEQFF. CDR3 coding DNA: TGTGCCACCAGCGTTAGCGGGGCCGTTTCGGATGAGCAGTTCTTC.

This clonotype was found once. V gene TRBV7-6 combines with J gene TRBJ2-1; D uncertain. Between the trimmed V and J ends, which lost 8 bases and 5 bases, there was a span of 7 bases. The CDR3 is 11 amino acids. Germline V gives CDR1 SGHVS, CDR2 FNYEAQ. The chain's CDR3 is CASQFDNEQFF. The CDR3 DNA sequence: TGTGCCAGCCAGTTTGACAATGAGCAGTTCTTC.

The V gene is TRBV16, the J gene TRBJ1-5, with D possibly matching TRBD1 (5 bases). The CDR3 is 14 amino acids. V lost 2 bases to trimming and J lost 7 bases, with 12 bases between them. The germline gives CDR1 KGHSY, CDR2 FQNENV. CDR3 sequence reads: CASSQQSGRQPQHF. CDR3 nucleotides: TGTGCCAGCAGCCAACAGTCAGGGAGGCAGCCCCAGCATTTT.

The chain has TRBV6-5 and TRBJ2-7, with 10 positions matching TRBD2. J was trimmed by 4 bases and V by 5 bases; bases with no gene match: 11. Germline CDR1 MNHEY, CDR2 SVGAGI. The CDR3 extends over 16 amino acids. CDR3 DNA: TGTGCCAGCAGTCTGGCTAGCGGGAGTTGGAAATACGAGCAGTACTTC. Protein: CASSLASGSWKYEQYF.

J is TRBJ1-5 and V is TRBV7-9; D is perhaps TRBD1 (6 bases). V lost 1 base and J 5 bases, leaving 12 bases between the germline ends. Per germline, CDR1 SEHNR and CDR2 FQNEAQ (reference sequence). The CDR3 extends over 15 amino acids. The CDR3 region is CASSLDGKGDQPQHF. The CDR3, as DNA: TGTGCCAGCAGCTTAGACGGGAAGGGGGATCAGCCCCAGCATTTT.